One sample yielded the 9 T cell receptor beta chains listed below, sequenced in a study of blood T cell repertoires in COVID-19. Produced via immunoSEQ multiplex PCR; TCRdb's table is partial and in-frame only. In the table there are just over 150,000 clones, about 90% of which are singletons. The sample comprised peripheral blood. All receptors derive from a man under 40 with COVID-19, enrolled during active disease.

CDR3 residues: CASSYFNMEETQYF. CDR3 nucleotides: TGTGCCAGCAGTTACTTCAACATGGAAGAGACCCAGTACTTC. The chain links TRBV6-2 or TRBV6-3 to TRBJ2-5, with no clear D. The V end was cut by 1 base, the J end by 3 bases, with 9 bases between. In germline, CDR1 is MNHEY, CDR2 SVGEGT. This CDR3 comprises 14 residues.

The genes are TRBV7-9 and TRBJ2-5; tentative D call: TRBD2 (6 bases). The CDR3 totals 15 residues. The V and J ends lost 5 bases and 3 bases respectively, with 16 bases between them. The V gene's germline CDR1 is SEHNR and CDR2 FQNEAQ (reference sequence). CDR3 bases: TGTGCCAGCAGCCTGGGGCAGGCGGGAAAAGAGACCCAGTACTTC. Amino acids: CASSLGQAGKETQYF.

CDR3 nucleotides: TGTGCCAGCAGCGCCTTTTCGGCGGGAGGCGGCAATGAGCAGTTCTTC. Translating it yields CASSAFSAGGGNEQFF. V usage is TRBV14 and J usage is TRBJ2-1, with 8 bases fitting TRBD2. CDR3 length: 16 amino acids. Germline V gene lookup returns CDR1 SGHDN and CDR2 FVKESK. V shed 5 bases and J 6 bases; nucleotides not matched to a gene: 12.

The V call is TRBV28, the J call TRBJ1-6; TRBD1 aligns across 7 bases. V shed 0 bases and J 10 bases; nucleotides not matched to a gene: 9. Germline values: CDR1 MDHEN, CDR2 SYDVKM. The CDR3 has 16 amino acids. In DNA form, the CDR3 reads TGTGCCAGCAGTTTATGGGTTGGGCAGGGGGGCTCACCCCTCCACTTT. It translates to CASSLWVGQGGSPLHF.

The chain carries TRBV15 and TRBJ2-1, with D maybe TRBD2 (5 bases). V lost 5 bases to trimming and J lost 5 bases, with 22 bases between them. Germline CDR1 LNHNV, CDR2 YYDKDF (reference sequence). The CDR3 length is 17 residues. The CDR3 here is CATSSNGWGERDNEQFF. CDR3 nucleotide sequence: TGTGCCACCAGCTCAAATGGCTGGGGAGAGAGGGACAATGAGCAGTTCTTC.

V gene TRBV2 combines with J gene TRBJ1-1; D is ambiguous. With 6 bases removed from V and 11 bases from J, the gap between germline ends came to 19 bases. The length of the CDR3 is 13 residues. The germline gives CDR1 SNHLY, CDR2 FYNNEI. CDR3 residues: CASRLLRESAAFF. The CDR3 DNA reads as TGTGCCAGCAGGTTACTAAGAGAGTCAGCCGCTTTCTTT. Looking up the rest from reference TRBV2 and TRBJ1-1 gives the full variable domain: EPEVTQTPSHQVTQMGQEVILRCVPISNHLYFYWYRQILGQKVEFLVSFYNNEISEKSEIFDDQFSVERPDGSNFTLKIRSTKLEDSAMYFCASRLLRESAAFFGQGTRLTVV.

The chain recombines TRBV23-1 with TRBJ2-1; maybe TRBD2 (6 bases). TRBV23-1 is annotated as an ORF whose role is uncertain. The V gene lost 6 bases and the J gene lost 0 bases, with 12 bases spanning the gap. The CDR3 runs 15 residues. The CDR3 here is CASRGGVSSYNEQFF. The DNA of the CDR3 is TGCGCCAGCAGGGGGGGAGTAAGCTCCTACAATGAGCAGTTCTTC.

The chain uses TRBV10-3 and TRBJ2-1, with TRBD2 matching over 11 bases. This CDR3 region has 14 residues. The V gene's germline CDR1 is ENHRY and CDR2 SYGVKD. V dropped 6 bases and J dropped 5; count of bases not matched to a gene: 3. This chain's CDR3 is CAIRRGLADNEQFF. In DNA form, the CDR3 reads TGTGCCATCAGGAGGGGACTAGCGGACAATGAGCAGTTCTTC.

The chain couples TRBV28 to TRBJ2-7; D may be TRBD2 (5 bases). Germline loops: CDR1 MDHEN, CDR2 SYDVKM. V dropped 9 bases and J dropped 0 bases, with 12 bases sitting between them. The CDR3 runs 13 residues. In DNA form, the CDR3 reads TGTGCCAGTCTCAAACGGGACTCCTACGAGCAGTACTTC. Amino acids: CASLKRDSYEQYF.